This entry lists 15 T cell receptor beta chains sequenced from one sample in a study of T cells after yellow fever vaccination. From the 5' RACE reads, TCRdb called clonotypes with MiXCR, one entry per CDR3 protein. The data contain about 310,000 distinct CDR3 sequences, roughly 3.5% of them singletons. Sequenced here: PBMCs, sampled on the day of the yellow fever booster vaccination. These receptors were obtained from a man between 18 and 29 years old who received the YFV17D yellow fever vaccine.

This clonotype showed up many times. This chain joins TRBV9 and TRBJ2-3; a weak D match, TRBD2 (5 bases). Germline V gene lookup returns CDR1 SGDLS and CDR2 YYNGEE. The CDR3 consists of 16 residues. Between the trimmed V and J ends, which lost 0 bases and 4 bases, there was a span of 15 bases. Here the CDR3 reads CASSVGSGSEADTQYF. CDR3 nucleotide sequence: TGTGCCAGCAGCGTAGGCTCTGGGAGTGAAGCAGATACGCAGTATTTT. The full variable domain, rest sourced from reference TRBV9 and TRBJ2-3, is DSGVTQTPKHLITATGQRVTLRCSPRSGDLSVYWYQQSLDQGLQFLIQYYNGEERAKGNILERFSAQQFPDLHSELNLSSLELGDSALYFCASSVGSGSEADTQYFGPGTRLTVL.

The sample holds many counts of this clonotype. The V call is TRBV6-4, the J call TRBJ1-2, with 8 bases aligning to TRBD1. The V gene's germline CDR1 is MRHNA and CDR2 SNTAGT. Trimming at V came to 0 bases and at J to 9 bases, leaving 12 bases not matched to a gene. The length of the CDR3 is 16 residues. The CDR3 reads CASSDSPGQGAESYTF. CDR3 nucleotides: TGTGCCAGCAGTGACTCCCCCGGGCAGGGGGCAGAGAGCTACACCTTC.

This clonotype was observed at least ten times. The rearrangement links TRBV18 to TRBJ1-6, with D perhaps matching TRBD1 (6 bases). Deletions cut 3 bases from V and 8 bases from J, with 11 bases between. Looked up from germline, CDR1 is KGHSH and CDR2 is LQKENI. The CDR3 runs to 14 residues. DNA for the CDR3: TGTGCCAGCTCACCGGGGGCCGCCCATTCACCCCTCCACTTT. It codes for CASSPGAAHSPLHF.

This clonotype was counted at least ten times. CDR3: CASSDGGGSVYGYTF. The CDR3 nucleotides are TGTGCCAGCAGTGATGGGGGGGGTTCTGTCTATGGCTACACCTTC. This chain links TRBV25-1 with TRBJ1-2, with D possibly being TRBD1 (5 bases). This CDR3 is built from 15 residues. The V end was cut by 3 bases, the J end by 4 bases, with 15 bases between. The germline CDR1 and CDR2 sequences are MGHDK and SYGVNS.

This clonotype was found many times. The V gene is TRBV3-1, the J gene TRBJ1-1; possible D gene TRBD1, 5 bases. The CDR3 has 17 amino acids. The V gene lost 0 bases and the J gene lost 7 bases, with 21 bases spanning the gap. Germline lookup yields CDR1 LGHDT and CDR2 YNNKEL (reference sequence). The CDR3 sequence is CASSQDLRPGRRVEAFF. In nucleotides, the CDR3 is TGTGCCAGCAGCCAAGATCTCCGGCCAGGGAGGCGAGTTGAAGCTTTCTTT.

This clonotype was detected many times. The rearrangement joins TRBV20-1 to TRBJ2-7, with TRBD2 matching 7 bases. V was pared by 2 bases and J by 3 bases, with 7 bases of the junction left unmatched. CDR3 size: 14 residues. Germline values: CDR1 DFQATT, CDR2 SNEGSKA (reference sequence). CDR3 protein: CSARMAERDYEQYV. CDR3 sequence (DNA): TGCAGTGCTAGAATGGCGGAGCGGGACTACGAGCAGTACGTC.

This clonotype occurred many times. The J gene is TRBJ2-3, the V gene TRBV6-5; D is tentatively TRBD1 or TRBD2 (5 bases each). The CDR3 is made up of 18 amino acids. Trimming left V 2 bases short and J 2 bases short, with 20 bases between. Germline V lookup: CDR1 MNHEY, CDR2 SVGAGI. The CDR3: CASSYDATGATDTDTQYF. The CDR3 coding sequence is TGTGCCAGCAGTTACGATGCCACCGGGGCTACAGACACAGATACGCAGTATTTT.

The chain couples TRBV7-8 to TRBJ2-3; D unresolved. The V gene's germline CDR1 is SGHVS and CDR2 FQNEAQ. Trimming removed 4 bases from V and 4 bases from J, with 12 bases in between. The CDR3 consists of 14 residues. The CDR3 nucleotides are TGTGCCAGCAGCTCGCTCCTGCGCCCAGATACGCAGTATTTT. It specifies CASSSLLRPDTQYF. The variable domain in full, completed from reference TRBV7-8 and TRBJ2-3, reads GAGVSQSPRYKVAKRGQDVALRCDPISGHVSLFWYQQALGQGPEFLTYFQNEAQLDKSGLPSDRFFAERPEGSVSTLKIQRTQQEDSAVYLCASSSLLRPDTQYFGPGTRLTVL.

This clonotype was counted at least ten times. V usage is TRBV20-1 and J usage is TRBJ1-5; TRBD1 aligns across 8 bases. Germline lookup yields CDR1 DFQATT and CDR2 SNEGSKA (reference sequence). V lost 3 bases, J lost 1 base, and 5 bases stayed unmatched. The CDR3 totals 15 residues. CDR3 nucleotide sequence: TGCAGTGCTAGCCGGACAGGGTTAAGCAATCAGCCCCAGCATTTT. Its protein product is CSASRTGLSNQPQHF.

Ten or more counts support this clonotype. This chain connects TRBV12-3 or TRBV12-4 to TRBJ1-1; D gene ambiguous. The CDR3 covers 12 residues. The ends were cut back, 7 bases at V and 2 bases at J, with 8 bases in the middle. The CDR3 DNA reads TGTGCCAGCACTTCGTCCAACACTGAAGCTTTCTTT. This gives the protein CASTSSNTEAFF.

This clonotype was detected many times. The chain uses TRBV6-5 and TRBJ2-1; the D is unclear. Germline V lookup: CDR1 MNHEY, CDR2 SVGAGI. The V end was cut by 0 bases, the J end by 8 bases, with 11 bases between. CDR3 length: 14 amino acids. The CDR3 coding sequence is TGTGCCAGCAGTTACTCAGTGAGTCAGCATGAGCAGTTCTTC. This encodes CASSYSVSQHEQFF.

Many counts were recorded for this clonotype. The rearrangement links TRBV10-3 to TRBJ2-7; 8 nucleotides align to TRBD1. CDR1 is ENHRY, CDR2 SYGVKD, per germline. CDR3 length: 15 amino acids. The J segment lost 2 bases and the V segment lost 10 bases, leaving 13 bases of the junction unmatched. The CDR3 protein is CASCPGQALTYEQYF. The CDR3 DNA follows: TGTGCCAGCTGCCCGGGACAGGCGCTGACCTACGAGCAGTACTTC.

This chain joins TRBV30 and TRBJ2-3; 7 bases fit TRBD2. CDR1 is GTSNPN and CDR2 is SVGIG in the germline V gene (reference sequence). The CDR3 has 12 amino acids. The V and J ends lost 5 bases and 3 bases, in that order; junction bases with no gene match: 2. CDR3: CAWLGGTDTQYF. The CDR3 DNA reads TGTGCCTGGCTGGGGGGGACAGATACGCAGTATTTT.

This clonotype showed up many times. This chain uses TRBV4-3 with TRBJ1-4; the D is unclear. Between the trimmed V and J ends, which lost 0 bases and 0 bases, there was a span of 5 bases. The CDR3 has 15 residues. Germline V gene lookup returns CDR1 LGHNA and CDR2 YSLEER. CDR3 DNA: TGCGCCAGCAGCCAAGATGGTGCAACTAATGAAAAACTGTTTTTT. It specifies CASSQDGATNEKLFF.

This clonotype occurred a few times. The chain uses TRBV5-1 and TRBJ2-7; 9 bases map to TRBD1. Germline loops: CDR1 SGHRS, CDR2 YFSETQ. J lost 4 bases, V lost 6 bases, and 8 bases had no gene match. CDR3 length: 14 amino acids. CDR3 region: CASTSGTGSYEQYF. The CDR3 DNA is TGCGCCAGCACCTCCGGGACAGGGTCGTACGAGCAGTACTTC.